This TCR beta chain was retrieved from a study of T cells in Graves' hyperthyroidism and ophthalmopathy. CDR1 and CDR2 (germline): DFQATT, SNEGSKA (reference sequence). The CDR3 runs 14 residues. In this sample, this clonotype turned up many times. Authors of the study amplified TCR beta CDR3 regions from RNA transcripts. HTBI primers were the set used in a first-round RT-PCR of the TCR CDR3. TCRdb itself ran the multiplex PCR reads through MiXCR, one entry per CDR3 protein. In the table there are hundreds of thousands of distinct CDR3 sequences, approximately 14% of which are singletons. This chain joins TRBV20-1 and TRBJ1-5; 10 nucleotides match TRBD1. The specimen was blood. The receptor was derived from a woman in her forties with Graves' ophthalmopathy. The CDR3 DNA sequence: TGCAGCCCAAATCGACAGGGGGCACGGCAGCCCCAGCATTTT. It yields the protein CSPNRQGARQPQHF.